This TCR beta chain stems from a study of T-cell memory formation after mild COVID-19. In the study overall: Among the donors, TCR clusters were largely specific to each donor. Whole-study results and caveats: Memory cells collected pre-infection included some clones that later responded, suggesting cross-reactive memory joined.

The CDR3 is 12 amino acids. With 8 bases removed from V and 8 bases from J, the gap between germline ends came to 13 bases. Germline V gene lookup returns CDR1 LNHDA and CDR2 SQIVND (reference sequence). For this clonotype: The target antigen is unknown.

It was 5'RACE with constant-segment primers that produced the TCR alpha and TCR beta cDNA libraries, which carried sample barcodes and UMIs. TCRdb re-called the 5' RACE reads through MiXCR, storing one row per CDR3 protein. Here the sample spans tens of thousands of distinct CDR3 sequences, over 15% being singletons. The specimen was PBMCs or a T cell subset sorted from them (not recorded which). J is TRBJ1-5 and V is TRBV19, with a possible D match to TRBD1 (5 bases). This TCR derives from an adult woman who had mild COVID-19 (a few samples of this study predate the infection). Cell type and time point are not known. The chain's CDR3 is CASGPGGEPQHF. The CDR3 region has the DNA TGTGCCAGTGGCCCCGGGGGAGAGCCCCAGCATTTT.